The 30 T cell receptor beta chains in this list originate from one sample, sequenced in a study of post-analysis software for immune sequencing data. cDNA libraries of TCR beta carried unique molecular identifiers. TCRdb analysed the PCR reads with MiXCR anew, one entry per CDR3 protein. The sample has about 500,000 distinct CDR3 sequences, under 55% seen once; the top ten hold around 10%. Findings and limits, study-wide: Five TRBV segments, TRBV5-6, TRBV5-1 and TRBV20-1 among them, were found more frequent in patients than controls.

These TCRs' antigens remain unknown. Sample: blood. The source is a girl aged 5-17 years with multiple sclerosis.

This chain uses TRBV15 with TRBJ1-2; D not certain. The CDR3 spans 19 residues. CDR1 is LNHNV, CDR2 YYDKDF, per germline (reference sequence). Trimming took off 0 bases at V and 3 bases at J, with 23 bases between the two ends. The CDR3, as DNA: TGTGCCACCAGCAGAGATTTAAGCGTAAAGCGCAGGAAGGACTATGGCTACACCTTC. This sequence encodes CATSRDLSVKRRKDYGYTF.

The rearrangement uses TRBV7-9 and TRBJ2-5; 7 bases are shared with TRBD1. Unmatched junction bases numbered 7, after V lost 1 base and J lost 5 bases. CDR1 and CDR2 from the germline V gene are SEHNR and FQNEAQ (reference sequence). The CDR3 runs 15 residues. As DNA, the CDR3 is TGTGCCAGCAGCTTAGGACAGGGTGCGTCGGAGACCCAGTACTTC. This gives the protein CASSLGQGASETQYF.

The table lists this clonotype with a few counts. The CDR3: CASTGSMAYNEQFF. CDR3 DNA: TGTGCCAGCACCGGCTCGATGGCCTACAATGAGCAGTTCTTC. The V gene is TRBV7-2, the J gene TRBJ2-1; no clear D. Trimming cost V 7 bases and J 2 bases, with 12 bases left between them. The CDR3 is made up of 14 amino acids. Per the germline V gene, CDR1 is SGHTA and CDR2 is FQGNSA.

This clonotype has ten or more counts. The DNA of the CDR3 is TGCGCCAGCAGCTTTGGGACAGGGCCCTACAATGAGCAGTTCTTC. Its protein is CASSFGTGPYNEQFF. This chain connects TRBV5-1 to TRBJ2-1; TRBD1 aligns across 9 bases. Germline CDR1 is SGHRS and CDR2 is YFSETQ. J was trimmed by 2 bases and V by 2 bases; bases with no gene match: 2. This CDR3 has 15 residues. Variable domain in full (rest from reference TRBV5-1 and TRBJ2-1): KAGVTQTPRYLIKTRGQQVTLSCSPISGHRSVSWYQQTPGQGLQFLFEYFSETQRNKGNFPGRFSGRQFSNSRSEMNVSTLELGDSALYLCASSFGTGPYNEQFFGPGTRLTVL.

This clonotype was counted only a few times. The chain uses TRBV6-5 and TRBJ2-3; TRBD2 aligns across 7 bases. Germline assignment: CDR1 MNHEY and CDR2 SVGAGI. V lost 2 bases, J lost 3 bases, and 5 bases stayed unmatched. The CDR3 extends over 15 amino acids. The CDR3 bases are TGTGCCAGCAGTTACGCGGGAGATTTTACAGATACGCAGTATTTT. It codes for CASSYAGDFTDTQYF.

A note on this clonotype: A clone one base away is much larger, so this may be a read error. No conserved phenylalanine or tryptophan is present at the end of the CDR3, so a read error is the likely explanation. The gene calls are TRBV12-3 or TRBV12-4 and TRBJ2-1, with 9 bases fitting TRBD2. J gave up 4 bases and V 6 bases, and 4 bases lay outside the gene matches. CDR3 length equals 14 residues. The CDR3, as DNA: TGTGCCAGCAGCCTAGCGGGACTATACAATGAGCAGTTCATC. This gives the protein CASSLAGLYNEQFI.

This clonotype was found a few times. CDR3 in DNA: TGTGCCAGCAGTTCCTTCGCTCTGGGTACTGACGAGCAGTACTTC. It codes for CASSSFALGTDEQYF. This chain joins TRBV27 and TRBJ2-7, with unresolved D. There are 15 residues in the CDR3. CDR1 and CDR2 (germline): MNHEY, SMNVEV (reference sequence). V was shortened by 4 bases and J by 5 bases, with 18 bases between the two germline ends.

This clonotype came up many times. CDR3 region: CATSAGPTGVYEQYF. As DNA, the CDR3 is TGTGCCACCAGCGCGGGACCGACAGGGGTGTACGAGCAGTACTTC. This chain joins TRBV15 and TRBJ2-7, with TRBD1 matching over 8 bases. J gave up 4 bases and V 5 bases, and 10 bases lay outside the gene matches. Germline lookup yields CDR1 LNHNV and CDR2 YYDKDF (reference sequence). The CDR3 is made up of 15 amino acids. Full variable domain (outside the CDR3, taken from reference TRBV15 and TRBJ2-7): DAMVIQNPRYQVTQFGKPVTLSCSQTLNHNVMYWYQQKSSQAPKLLFHYYDKDFNNEADTPDNFQSRRPNTSFCFLDIRSPGLGDTAMYLCATSAGPTGVYEQYFGPGTRLTVT.

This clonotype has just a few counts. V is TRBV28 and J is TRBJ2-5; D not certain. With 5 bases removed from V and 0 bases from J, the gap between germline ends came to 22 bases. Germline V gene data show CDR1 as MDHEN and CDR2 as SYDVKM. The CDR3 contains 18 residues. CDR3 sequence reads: CASSIPRPPDLNQETQYF. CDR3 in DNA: TGTGCCAGCAGTATTCCGCGGCCCCCGGACCTAAACCAAGAGACCCAGTACTTC. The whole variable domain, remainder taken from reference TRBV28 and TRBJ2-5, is DVKVTQSSRYLVKRTGEKVFLECVQDMDHENMFWYRQDPGLGLRLIYFSYDVKMKEKGDIPEGYSVSREKKERFSLILESASTNQTSMYLCASSIPRPPDLNQETQYFGPGTRLLVL.

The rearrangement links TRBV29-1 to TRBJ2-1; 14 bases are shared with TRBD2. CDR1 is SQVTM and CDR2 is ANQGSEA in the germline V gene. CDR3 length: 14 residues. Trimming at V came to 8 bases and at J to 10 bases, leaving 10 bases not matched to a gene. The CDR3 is CSSTQGLAGEEQFF. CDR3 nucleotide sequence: TGCAGCTCAACTCAGGGACTAGCGGGAGAGGAGCAGTTCTTC.

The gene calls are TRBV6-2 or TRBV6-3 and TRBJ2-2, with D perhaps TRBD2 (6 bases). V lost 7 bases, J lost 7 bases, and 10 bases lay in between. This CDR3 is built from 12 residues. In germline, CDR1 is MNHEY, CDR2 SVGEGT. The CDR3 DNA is TGTGCCAGCATTAATAGCGGCGGGGAGCTGTTTTTT. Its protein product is CASINSGGELFF.

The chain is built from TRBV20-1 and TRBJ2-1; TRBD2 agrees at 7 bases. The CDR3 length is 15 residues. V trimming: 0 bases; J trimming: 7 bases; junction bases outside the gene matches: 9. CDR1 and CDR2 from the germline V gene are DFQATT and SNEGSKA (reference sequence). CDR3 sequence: CSARDPSGDGNEQFF. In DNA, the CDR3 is TGCAGTGCTAGAGATCCCAGCGGGGACGGGAATGAGCAGTTCTTC.

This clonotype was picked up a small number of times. CDR3 amino acids: CASSLVAGGPSEQYF. CDR3 nucleotides: TGTGCCAGCAGCTTAGTGGCAGGGGGACCCTCCGAGCAGTACTTC. V usage is TRBV11-2 and J usage is TRBJ2-7, with TRBD1 identical over 7 bases. Germline trimming cut 1 base from V and 6 bases from J; bases unmatched to any gene: 9. The CDR3 sequence is 15 residues long. Germline V gene sequence: CDR1 SGHAT, CDR2 FQNNGV.

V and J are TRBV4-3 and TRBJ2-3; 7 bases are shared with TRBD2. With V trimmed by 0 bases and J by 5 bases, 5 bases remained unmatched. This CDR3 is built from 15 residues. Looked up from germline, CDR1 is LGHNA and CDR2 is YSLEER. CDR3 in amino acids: CASSQEGREIDTQYF. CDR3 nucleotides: TGCGCCAGCAGCCAAGAAGGGCGGGAGATAGATACGCAGTATTTT.

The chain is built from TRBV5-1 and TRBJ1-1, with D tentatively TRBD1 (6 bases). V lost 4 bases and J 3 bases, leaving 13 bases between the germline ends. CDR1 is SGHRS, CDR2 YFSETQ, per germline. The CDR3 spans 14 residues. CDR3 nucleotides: TGCGCCAGCAGCGGAGACGGGGGCTACACTGAAGCTTTCTTT. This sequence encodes CASSGDGGYTEAFF.

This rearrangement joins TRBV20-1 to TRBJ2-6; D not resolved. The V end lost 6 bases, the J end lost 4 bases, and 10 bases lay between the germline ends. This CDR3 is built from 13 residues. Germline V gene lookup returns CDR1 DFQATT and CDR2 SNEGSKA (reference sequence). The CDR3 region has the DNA TGCAGTGCCCCCCCCTCCGGGGCCAACGTCCTGACTTTC. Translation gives CSAPPSGANVLTF.

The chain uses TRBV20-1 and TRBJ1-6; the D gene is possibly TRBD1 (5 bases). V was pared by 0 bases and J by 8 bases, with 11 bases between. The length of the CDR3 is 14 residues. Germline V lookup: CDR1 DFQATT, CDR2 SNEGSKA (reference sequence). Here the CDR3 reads CSAREGVIYSPLHF. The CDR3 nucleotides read TGCAGTGCTAGAGAAGGGGTTATCTATTCACCCCTCCACTTT.

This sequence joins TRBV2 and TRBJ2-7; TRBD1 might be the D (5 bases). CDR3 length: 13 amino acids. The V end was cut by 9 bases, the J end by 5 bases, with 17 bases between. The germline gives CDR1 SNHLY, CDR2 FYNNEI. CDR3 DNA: TGTGCCAGTAGTAATAGTCAGGGCCACGAGCAGTACTTC. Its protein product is CASSNSQGHEQYF.

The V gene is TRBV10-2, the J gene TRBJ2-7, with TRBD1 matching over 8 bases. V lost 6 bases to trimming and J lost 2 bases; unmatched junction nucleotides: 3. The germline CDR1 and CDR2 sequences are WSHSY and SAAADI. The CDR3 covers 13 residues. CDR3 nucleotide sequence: TGCGCCAGCAGAGGGACAGGTCCCTACGAGCAGTACTTC. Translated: CASRGTGPYEQYF.

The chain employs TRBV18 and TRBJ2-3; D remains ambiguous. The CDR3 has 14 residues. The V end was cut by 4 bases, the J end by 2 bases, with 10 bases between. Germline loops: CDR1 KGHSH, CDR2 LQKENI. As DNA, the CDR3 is TGTGCCAGCTCACACGACGACTTCACAGATACGCAGTATTTT. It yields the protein CASSHDDFTDTQYF.

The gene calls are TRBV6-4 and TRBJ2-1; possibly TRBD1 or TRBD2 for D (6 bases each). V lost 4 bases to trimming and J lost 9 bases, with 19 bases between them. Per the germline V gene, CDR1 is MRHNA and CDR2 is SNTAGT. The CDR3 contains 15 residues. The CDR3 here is CASSVVPSEGGEQFF. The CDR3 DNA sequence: TGTGCCAGCAGTGTCGTTCCCTCCGAGGGGGGTGAGCAGTTCTTC.

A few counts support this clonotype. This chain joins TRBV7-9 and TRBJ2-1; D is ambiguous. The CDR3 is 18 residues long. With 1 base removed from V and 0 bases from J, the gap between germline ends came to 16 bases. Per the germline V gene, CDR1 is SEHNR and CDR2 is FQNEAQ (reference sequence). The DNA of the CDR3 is TGTGCCAGCAGCTTAGTTTGGGCTGGTCCCTCCTCCTACAATGAGCAGTTCTTC. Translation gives CASSLVWAGPSSYNEQFF. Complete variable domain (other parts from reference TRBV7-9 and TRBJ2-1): DTGVSQNPRHKITKRGQNVTFRCDPISEHNRLYWYRQTLGQGPEFLTYFQNEAQLEKSRLLSDRFSAERPKGSFSTLEIQRTEQGDSAMYLCASSLVWAGPSSYNEQFFGPGTRLTVL.

CDR3 sequence (DNA): TGCGCCAGCAGCCTCGGGACAGGGACCGCAGATACGCAGTATTTT. Its translation is CASSLGTGTADTQYF. The chain recombines TRBV5-1 with TRBJ2-3; 9 bases align to TRBD1. The CDR3 spans 15 residues. The germline V gene encodes CDR1 SGHRS and CDR2 YFSETQ. Losses at the gene ends were 4 bases for V and 4 bases for J; bases not matched to a gene: 7.

The CDR3 is CASTPTSGRAFHEQFF. The CDR3 nucleotides read TGTGCCAGCACCCCAACTAGCGGGAGGGCCTTTCATGAGCAGTTCTTC. The J gene is TRBJ2-1, the V gene TRBV3-1; 13 bases fit TRBD2. Germline V lookup: CDR1 LGHDT, CDR2 YNNKEL (reference sequence). V was pared by 7 bases and J by 8 bases, with 11 bases of the junction left unmatched. The CDR3 is 16 amino acids.

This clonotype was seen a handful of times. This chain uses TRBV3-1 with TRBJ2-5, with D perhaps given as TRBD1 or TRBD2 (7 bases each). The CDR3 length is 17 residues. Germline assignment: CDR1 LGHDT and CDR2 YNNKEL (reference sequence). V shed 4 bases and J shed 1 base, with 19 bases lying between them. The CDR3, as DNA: TGTGCCAGCAGCCCAGGGGGGGTGAGGGACCTCCAAGAGACCCAGTACTTC. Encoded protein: CASSPGGVRDLQETQYF.

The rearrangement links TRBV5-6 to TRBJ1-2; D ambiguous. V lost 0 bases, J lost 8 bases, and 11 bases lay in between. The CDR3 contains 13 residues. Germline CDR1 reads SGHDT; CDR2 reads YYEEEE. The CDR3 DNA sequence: TGTGCCAGCAGCTTGGAACGGCCCTGGGGCTACACCTTC. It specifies CASSLERPWGYTF.

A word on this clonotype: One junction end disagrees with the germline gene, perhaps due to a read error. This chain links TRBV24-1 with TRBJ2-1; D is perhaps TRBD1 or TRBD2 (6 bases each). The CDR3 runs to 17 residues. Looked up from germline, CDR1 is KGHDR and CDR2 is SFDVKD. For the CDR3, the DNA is TGTGCCGCCAGGGTTGGAGGGAACAGGGATTCCTACAATGAGCAGTTCTTC. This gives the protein CAARVGGNRDSYNEQFF.

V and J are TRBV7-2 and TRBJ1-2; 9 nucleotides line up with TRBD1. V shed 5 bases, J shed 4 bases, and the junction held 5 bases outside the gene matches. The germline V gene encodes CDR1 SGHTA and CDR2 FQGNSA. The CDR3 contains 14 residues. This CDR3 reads CASSARQGGYGYTF. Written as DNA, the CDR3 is TGTGCCAGCAGCGCCAGACAGGGGGGCTATGGCTACACCTTC.

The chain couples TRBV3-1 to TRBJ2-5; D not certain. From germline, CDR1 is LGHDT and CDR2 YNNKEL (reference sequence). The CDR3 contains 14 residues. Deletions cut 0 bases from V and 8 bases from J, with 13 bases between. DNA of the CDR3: TGTGCCAGCAGCCAAGATCCGCAGTTCTCTACCCAGTACTTC. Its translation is CASSQDPQFSTQYF.

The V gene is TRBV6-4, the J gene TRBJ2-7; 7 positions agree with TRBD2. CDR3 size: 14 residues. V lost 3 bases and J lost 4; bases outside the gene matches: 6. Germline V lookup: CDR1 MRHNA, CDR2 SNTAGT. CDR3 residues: CASSERRECYEQYF. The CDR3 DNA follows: TGTGCCAGCAGTGAACGGCGGGAGTGTTACGAGCAGTACTTC.